Described below is a single T cell receptor beta chain sequence and its context. Its target is unknown. This entry belongs to a study of cytotoxic CD8 clonotypes in ibrutinib-treated CLL. Method: immunoSEQ multiplex PCR; TCRdb's copy keeps in-frame clones and lacks some. The profile covers around 310,000 clones, with about 80% appearing a single time and about 6.3% taken by the ten largest. The study, taken as a whole, reports: Timing of sampling differed between sustained-remission and progressing patients. Clonality grew at ibrutinib response; at progression, it decreased back toward baseline.

The sample here was PBMCs, taken before ibrutinib treatment. This TCR derives from a human donor with chronic lymphocytic leukemia.

CDR3 sequence reads: CASRKGTRTSSEGTGELFF. The DNA for the CDR3 is TGTGCCAGCAGAAAGGGGACTAGGACCTCAAGCGAGGGCACCGGGGAGCTGTTTTTT. V and J are TRBV7-6 and TRBJ2-2, with 8 bases fitting TRBD2. This CDR3 contains 19 residues. The junction had 19 bases not matched to a gene; V was cut back by 6 bases and J by 4 bases. Germline V gene lookup returns CDR1 SGHVS and CDR2 FNYEAQ.